This T cell receptor (beta chain) is drawn from a study of blood T cell repertoires in COVID-19. The CDR3 runs to 16 residues. CDR1 LGHDT and CDR2 YNNKEL come from the germline V gene (reference sequence). The trim removed 4 bases at V and 5 bases at J, leaving 10 bases unmatched. Sequencing used immunoSEQ multiplex PCR; TCRdb keeps in-frame clones, though not all of them. The data show approximately 330,000 clones, nearly 90% seen once. This receptor was obtained from a woman aged 25 to 39 who had recovered from COVID-19. The chain carries TRBV3-1 (or the pseudogene TRBV3-2) and TRBJ2-2, with 7 bases aligning to TRBD2. The sample comprised PBMCs or T cells enriched from blood (not recorded which). In nucleotides, the CDR3 is TGTGCCAGCAGCCCTTGGGGGGGGAGTCTTACCGGGGAGCTGTTTTTT. Protein product: CASSPWGGSLTGELFF.